One and the same sample provided the 25 T cell receptor beta chains below, sequenced in a study of OX40 agonist ivuxolimab in advanced cancers. Some clones are missing from TCRdb's copy, which holds only in-frame ones; the method was immunoSEQ multiplex PCR. The sample has approximately 100,000 clones; roughly 90% are singletons. Source: CD4+ or CD8+ T cells sorted from blood, taken in a trial of the OX40 agonist ivuxolimab. These receptors were collected from an adult with an advanced solid tumor such as melanoma, head and neck, liver or kidney cancer.

The chain couples TRBV7-9 to TRBJ2-3; 14 positions match TRBD2. V lost 1 base to trimming and J lost 4 bases; unmatched junction nucleotides: 7. CDR1 SEHNR and CDR2 FQNEAQ come from the germline V gene (reference sequence). The CDR3 contains 18 residues. For the CDR3, the DNA is TGTGCCAGCAGCTTAGGACTAGCGGGGGGGCGTCAGTCAGATACGCAGTATTTT. Translating gives CASSLGLAGGRQSDTQYF.

This clone has a handful of counts. V gene TRBV15 combines with J gene TRBJ1-6, with no clear D. The CDR3 runs to 13 residues. Germline-derived CDR1 and CDR2 are LNHNV and YYDKDF (reference sequence). Trimming shortened V by 3 bases and J by 9 bases, and 9 bases separated the two germline ends. The CDR3 sequence is CATSSALFSPLHF. DNA for the CDR3: TGTGCCACCAGCAGCGCCCTCTTTTCACCCCTCCACTTT.

The chain recombines TRBV28 with TRBJ1-2, with D possibly being TRBD1 (6 bases). The germline V gene encodes CDR1 MDHEN and CDR2 SYDVKM. The CDR3 totals 12 residues. The V gene lost 3 bases and the J gene lost 7 bases, with 9 bases spanning the gap. CDR3 sequence: CASSFQGLGYTF. CDR3 nucleotides: TGTGCCAGCAGTTTTCAGGGGCTTGGCTACACCTTC.

This clone was counted between two and nine times. The gene calls are TRBV6-4 and TRBJ2-2; D may be TRBD1 (5 bases). The CDR3 is 14 residues long. CDR1 is MRHNA, CDR2 SNTAGT, per germline. Trimming removed 3 bases from V and 7 bases from J, with 12 bases in between. The chain's CDR3 is CASSEQVANGELFF. Here the CDR3 DNA reads TGTGCCAGCAGTGAACAGGTGGCAAACGGGGAGCTGTTTTTT.

The chain links TRBV7-7 to TRBJ2-5; TRBD2 agrees at 7 bases. This CDR3 spans 16 amino acids. Germline CDR1 reads SSHAT; CDR2 reads FNYEAQ (reference sequence). CDR3 residues: CASPAAGENYQETQYF. For the CDR3, the DNA is TGTGCTAGTCCGGCGGCGGGGGAAAACTACCAAGAGACCCAGTACTTC. The full variable domain, with the rest looked up from reference TRBV7-7 and TRBJ2-5, is GAGVSQSPRYKVTKRGQDVTLRCDPISSHATLYWYQQALGQGPEFLTYFNYEAQPDKSGLPSDRFSAERPEGSISTLTIQRTEQRDSAMYRCASPAAGENYQETQYFGPGTRLLVL.

V usage is TRBV30 and J usage is TRBJ2-1; 10 bases fit TRBD1. The CDR3 totals 14 residues. Germline loops: CDR1 GTSNPN, CDR2 SVGIG (reference sequence). V was pared by 2 bases and J by 4 bases, with 2 bases of the junction left unmatched. The CDR3, as DNA: TGTGCCTGGAGTACGGGACAGGGGTACAATGAGCAGTTCTTC. It encodes CAWSTGQGYNEQFF.

The chain joins TRBV6-4 to TRBJ1-6; no firm D call. This CDR3 contains 13 residues. Trimming removed 4 bases from V and 7 bases from J, with 8 bases in between. CDR1 is MRHNA and CDR2 is SNTAGT in the germline V gene. CDR3 nucleotide sequence: TGTGCCAGCAGTGGTAACGTGAATTCACCCCTCCACTTT. Translation gives CASSGNVNSPLHF.

The chain links TRBV10-3 to TRBJ2-5; tentatively, D is TRBD2 (7 bases). The CDR3 is 15 amino acids. The germline CDR1 and CDR2 sequences are ENHRY and SYGVKD. Trimming took 4 bases from V and 1 from J, leaving 13 bases between them. The CDR3 region is CAISGAGGPQETQYF. CDR3 nucleotide sequence: TGTGCCATCAGTGGGGCCGGGGGGCCCCAAGAGACCCAGTACTTC.

The rearrangement uses TRBV6-5 and TRBJ2-5, with D possibly TRBD1 on 6 matching bases. The CDR3 has 11 amino acids. Germline CDR1 and CDR2: MNHEY and SVGAGI. V lost 10 bases and J lost 2, with 8 bases in between. Here the CDR3 reads CATGVQETQYF. The CDR3 nucleotides read TGTGCCACAGGGGTGCAAGAGACCCAGTACTTC.

The chain links TRBV4-3 to TRBJ2-7; TRBD1 might be the D (5 bases). The V gene lost 0 bases and the J gene lost 5 bases, with 14 bases spanning the gap. From germline, CDR1 is LGHNA and CDR2 YSLEER. The CDR3 sequence is 15 residues long. The chain's CDR3 is CASSQEGQGGHEQYF. DNA for the CDR3: TGCGCCAGCAGCCAAGAGGGGCAGGGTGGCCACGAGCAGTACTTC.

This chain connects TRBV18 to TRBJ1-3; D gene unclear. CDR3 length: 14 residues. Germline-derived CDR1 and CDR2 are KGHSH and LQKENI. V gave up 2 bases and J gave up 4 bases, with 9 bases separating them. CDR3 bases: TGTGCCAGCTCACCAGGGGTTGGAGGAAACACCATATATTTT. It codes for CASSPGVGGNTIYF.

The V gene is TRBV5-5, the J gene TRBJ2-7, with D hard to call. Trimming took 4 bases from V and 6 from J, leaving 14 bases between them. CDR3 length: 13 residues. Germline loops: CDR1 SGHKS, CDR2 YYEKEE (reference sequence). The CDR3 nucleotides are TGTGCCAGCAGCCCCGAGGATCTGGGCGAGCAGTACTTC. Translation: CASSPEDLGEQYF. The complete variable domain, with remaining parts taken from reference TRBV5-5 and TRBJ2-7, reads DAGVTQSPTHLIKTRGQQVTLRCSPISGHKSVSWYQQVLGQGPQFIFQYYEKEERGRGNFPDRFSARQFPNYSSELNVNALLLGDSALYLCASSPEDLGEQYFGPGTRLTVT.

V and J are TRBV19 and TRBJ1-5; TRBD1 is a possible D gene (5 bases). Germline CDR1 reads LNHDA; CDR2 reads SQIVND (reference sequence). Trimming removed 3 bases from V and 7 bases from J, with 16 bases in between. This CDR3 contains 15 residues. CDR3 loop: CASSIEQGRSQPQHF. The CDR3 DNA follows: TGTGCCAGTAGTATCGAGCAGGGCCGAAGCCAGCCCCAGCATTTT.

The chain carries TRBV7-2 and TRBJ2-2; TRBD2 matches at 7 bases. CDR1 and CDR2 (germline): SGHTA, FQGNSA. The CDR3 runs 15 residues. The V and J ends lost 5 bases and 3 bases, in that order; junction bases with no gene match: 6. The CDR3 protein is CASSPAGDYTGELFF. CDR3 sequence (DNA): TGTGCCAGCAGCCCCGCGGGGGATTACACCGGGGAGCTGTTTTTT.

The chain combines TRBV6-1 with TRBJ2-5, with D possibly called TRBD1 or TRBD2 (7 bases each). Germline lookup yields CDR1 MNHNS and CDR2 SASEGT. The germline V and J ends were trimmed by 6 bases and 5 bases, with 16 bases remaining between them. The CDR3 sequence is 14 residues long. CDR3 sequence: CASRKAQGGETQYF. The CDR3 DNA sequence: TGTGCCAGCAGAAAGGCCCAGGGGGGGGAGACCCAGTACTTC.

The genes are TRBV28 and TRBJ1-6; D remains unclear. Germline CDR1 reads MDHEN; CDR2 reads SYDVKM. The CDR3 sequence is 14 residues long. The V gene lost 4 bases and the J gene lost 2 bases, with 6 bases spanning the gap. As DNA, the CDR3 is TGTGCCAGCAGTTCGATGCCCTATAATTCACCCCTCCACTTT. Translation: CASSSMPYNSPLHF.

The chain is built from TRBV12-2 and TRBJ2-3; the D call of TRBD1 is as the table states it, not checked on the DNA. TRBV12-2 corresponds to a pseudogene. There are 13 residues in the CDR3. For the CDR3, the DNA is TGTGCAAGTCGCTTAGTACAGGGGGATACGCAGTATTTT. Translation: CASRLVQGDTQYF.

The chain uses TRBV18 and TRBJ1-3; maybe TRBD1 (6 bases). Looked up from germline, CDR1 is KGHSH and CDR2 is LQKENI. The CDR3 contains 14 residues. V gave up 4 bases and J gave up 3 bases, with 10 bases separating them. The CDR3 here is CASSQQGNGNTIYF. CDR3 sequence (DNA): TGTGCCAGCTCACAACAGGGTAATGGAAACACCATATATTTT. Combining the CDR3 with reference TRBV18 and TRBJ1-3 gives the whole variable domain NAGVMQNPRHLVRRRGQEARLRCSPMKGHSHVYWYRQLPEEGLKFMVYLQKENIIDESGMPKERFSAEFPKEGPSILRIQQVVRGDSAAYFCASSQQGNGNTIYFGEGSWLTVV.

The chain is built from TRBV19 and TRBJ2-3; D could derive from TRBD1 or TRBD2 (6 bases each). Trimming took 3 bases from V and 0 from J, leaving 13 bases between them. The germline gives CDR1 LNHDA, CDR2 SQIVND (reference sequence). This CDR3 contains 16 residues. The chain's CDR3 is CASSMRAGGSTDTQYF. The DNA for the CDR3 is TGTGCCAGTAGTATGAGGGCCGGGGGCAGCACAGATACGCAGTATTTT.

The chain joins TRBV7-9 to TRBJ1-4, with no clear D. The germline V gene encodes CDR1 SEHNR and CDR2 FQNEAQ (reference sequence). Trimming took 2 bases from V and 8 from J, leaving 9 bases between them. This CDR3 comprises 13 residues. CDR3 nucleotides: TGTGCCAGCAGCTTAATGGAGGGAGAAAAACTGTTTTTT. Translation gives CASSLMEGEKLFF.

This clone was found once. The CDR3 reads CASSLSGPSGANVLTF. The CDR3 nucleotides read TGTGCCAGCAGTTTATCAGGACCCTCTGGGGCCAACGTCCTGACTTTC. This chain links TRBV27 with TRBJ2-6; no definite D call. Trimming took 0 bases from V and 0 from J, leaving 6 bases between them. Germline V CDR1 and CDR2: MNHEY, SMNVEV (reference sequence). The CDR3 is made up of 16 amino acids.

V gene TRBV5-1 combines with J gene TRBJ2-3, with D possibly matching TRBD2 (5 bases). Germline CDR1 and CDR2: SGHRS and YFSETQ. The CDR3 length is 14 residues. The V end lost 0 bases, the J end lost 2 bases, and 7 bases lay between the germline ends. The CDR3 DNA is TGCGCCAGCAGCTTGGCGCTAGCCACAGATACGCAGTATTTT. Translated: CASSLALATDTQYF.

This rearrangement joins TRBV19 to TRBJ1-5; D unresolved. V lost 5 bases and J 0 bases, leaving 8 bases between the germline ends. The CDR3 loop spans 14 amino acids. Germline V gene sequence: CDR1 LNHDA, CDR2 SQIVND (reference sequence). DNA for the CDR3: TGTGCCAGTAGTCCATCCGTTAGCAATCAGCCCCAGCATTTT. Translated: CASSPSVSNQPQHF.

The rearrangement links TRBV7-2 to TRBJ2-2; 11 bases match TRBD2. Per the germline V gene, CDR1 is SGHTA and CDR2 is FQGNSA. J lost 0 bases, V lost 4 bases, and 1 base had no gene match. The CDR3 is 16 residues long. DNA of the CDR3: TGTGCCAGCAGCTGGACTAGCGGGCCGAACACCGGGGAGCTGTTTTTT. Translated, it gives CASSWTSGPNTGELFF.

The V and J genes are TRBV2 and TRBJ2-2, with unresolved D. The CDR3 length is 10 residues. The germline V gene has CDR1 SNHLY and CDR2 FYNNEI. Trimming took off 8 bases at V and 6 bases at J, with 4 bases between the two ends. The CDR3 DNA reads TGTGCCAGCGGGGCCGGGGAGCTGTTTTTT. The encoded protein is CASGAGELFF. Looking up the rest from reference TRBV2 and TRBJ2-2 gives the full variable domain: EPEVTQTPSHQVTQMGQEVILRCVPISNHLYFYWYRQILGQKVEFLVSFYNNEISEKSEIFDDQFSVERPDGSNFTLKIRSTKLEDSAMYFCASGAGELFFGEGSRLTVL.